Listed below are T cell receptor beta chains from one sample, sequenced in a study of shared T cell receptors in the human thymus. The data were produced by immunoSEQ multiplex PCR, yet TCRdb's version contains in-frame clones alone and is incomplete. The data contain some 760,000 clones, approximately 83% of them singletons. The same data also contributed to another study, on human thymus T cells.

Sequencing input: thymocytes. The receptors originated from a girl less than two years old with a congenital heart defect. CDR3s include the opening cysteine and the closing phenylalanine or tryptophan. A D gene is named only where the DNA matches it firmly. The size of a clone is reported for some rows only, either as once, few or many, or as a class for expanded clones.

d_gene: TRBD1; abundance: few; v_gene: TRBV16; j_gene: TRBJ1-2; CDR3aa: CASSRPGQGGYYGYTF; CDR3nt: TGTGCCAGCAGCCGCCCCGGACAGGGAGGATACTATGGCTACACCTTC
d_gene: NA; abundance: NA; v_gene: TRBV5-1; j_gene: TRBJ2-5; CDR3aa: CASSLARGAFETQYF; CDR3nt: TGCGCCAGCAGCTTGGCTCGGGGGGCCTTTGAGACCCAGTACTTC
d_gene: TRBD2; abundance: NA; v_gene: TRBV11-1; j_gene: TRBJ2-1; CDR3aa: CAGGTSGGNNEQFF; CDR3nt: TGTGCTGGGGGGACTAGCGGGGGCAACAATGAGCAGTTCTTC
d_gene: NA; abundance: once; v_gene: TRBV28; j_gene: TRBJ1-2; CDR3aa: CASSTLQGGLGYGYTF; CDR3nt: TGTGCCAGCAGTACTCTACAGGGAGGGCTTGGGTATGGCTACACCTTC
d_gene: NA; abundance: NA; v_gene: TRBV30; j_gene: TRBJ1-6; CDR3aa: CAWSVWLLAGGNSPLHF; CDR3nt: TGTGCCTGGAGTGTATGGTTGTTGGCAGGAGGTAATTCCCCCCTCCACTTT
d_gene: TRBD2; abundance: NA; v_gene: TRBV27; j_gene: TRBJ2-1; CDR3aa: CASSFLTPGLAGGNEQFF; CDR3nt: TGTGCCAGCAGTTTTCTTACACCCGGACTAGCGGGGGGGAATGAGCAGTTCTTC
d_gene: TRBD1; abundance: once; v_gene: TRBV7-4; j_gene: TRBJ1-2; CDR3aa: CASSPAPGQGRSGYGYTF; CDR3nt: TGTGCCAGCAGCCCGGCCCCGGGACAGGGGCGTAGTGGCTATGGCTACACCTTC
d_gene: TRBD2; abundance: NA; v_gene: TRBV6-5; j_gene: TRBJ2-1; CDR3aa: CASSLAGARLDNEQFF; CDR3nt: TGTGCCAGCAGTTTAGCGGGGGCCCGGTTGGACAATGAGCAGTTCTTC
d_gene: NA; abundance: NA; v_gene: TRBV5-8; j_gene: TRBJ1-6; CDR3aa: CASSRTRVFVLDNSPLHF; CDR3nt: TGTGCCAGCAGTAGGACCAGGGTGTTTGTCCTGGATAATTCACCCCTCCACTTT
d_gene: NA; abundance: NA; v_gene: TRBV19; j_gene: TRBJ1-5; CDR3aa: CASSRRQETNNQPQHF; CDR3nt: TGTGCCAGTAGTAGACGACAGGAGACGAACAATCAGCCCCAGCATTTT
d_gene: NA; abundance: NA; v_gene: TRBV27; j_gene: TRBJ1-5; CDR3aa: CASSLSAGMSNQPQHF; CDR3nt: TGTGCCAGCAGTTTATCCGCAGGGATGAGCAATCAGCCCCAGCATTTT
d_gene: NA; abundance: NA; v_gene: TRBV5-4; j_gene: TRBJ2-2; CDR3aa: CASSQAGRYTGELFF; CDR3nt: TGTGCCAGCAGCCAGGCCGGGAGATACACCGGGGAGCTGTTTTTT
d_gene: NA; abundance: few; v_gene: TRBV28; j_gene: TRBJ2-7; CDR3aa: CASSLRGRQKYEQYF; CDR3nt: TGTGCCAGCAGTTTAAGGGGCAGACAAAAATACGAGCAGTACTTC
d_gene: NA; abundance: NA; v_gene: TRBV5-4; j_gene: TRBJ2-1; CDR3aa: CASSLEYWGPGNEQFF; CDR3nt: TGTGCCAGCAGCTTGGAGTATTGGGGGCCGGGGAATGAGCAGTTCTTC
d_gene: TRBD1; abundance: NA; v_gene: TRBV27; j_gene: TRBJ1-1; CDR3aa: CASSLAPGQGGVNTEAFF; CDR3nt: TGTGCCAGCAGTTTAGCACCGGGACAGGGGGGTGTGAACACTGAAGCTTTCTTT
d_gene: TRBD1; abundance: NA; v_gene: TRBV15; j_gene: TRBJ2-7; CDR3aa: CATSRRTGYEQYF; CDR3nt: TGTGCCACCAGCAGACGGACAGGGTACGAGCAGTACTTC
d_gene: NA; abundance: NA; v_gene: TRBV29-1; j_gene: TRBJ1-1; CDR3aa: CSASGTGVVNTEAFF; CDR3nt: TGCAGCGCCTCAGGGACGGGGGTTGTGAACACTGAAGCTTTCTTT
d_gene: TRBD1; abundance: NA; v_gene: TRBV11-2; j_gene: TRBJ1-1; CDR3aa: CASSTRDRGREAFF; CDR3nt: TGTGCCAGCAGCACCCGGGACAGGGGGAGGGAAGCTTTCTTT